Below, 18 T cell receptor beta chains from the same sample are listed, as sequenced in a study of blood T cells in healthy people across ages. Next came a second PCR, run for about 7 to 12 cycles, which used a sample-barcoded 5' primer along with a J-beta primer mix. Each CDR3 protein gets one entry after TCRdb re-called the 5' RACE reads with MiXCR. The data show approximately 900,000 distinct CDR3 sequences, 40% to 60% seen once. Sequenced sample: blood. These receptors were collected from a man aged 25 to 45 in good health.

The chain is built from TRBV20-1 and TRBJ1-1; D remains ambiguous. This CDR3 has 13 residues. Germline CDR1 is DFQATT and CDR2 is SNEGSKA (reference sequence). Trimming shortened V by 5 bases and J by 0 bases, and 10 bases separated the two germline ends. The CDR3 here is CSARPAVNTEAFF. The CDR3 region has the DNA TGCAGTGCTCGCCCGGCAGTGAACACTGAAGCTTTCTTT.

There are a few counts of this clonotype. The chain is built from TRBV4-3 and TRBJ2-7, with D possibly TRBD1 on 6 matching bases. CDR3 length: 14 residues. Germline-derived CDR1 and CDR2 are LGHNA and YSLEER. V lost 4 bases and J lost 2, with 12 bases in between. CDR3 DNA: TGCGCCAGCAGCCTCGGACAGAATGCCTACGAGCAGTACTTC. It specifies CASSLGQNAYEQYF.

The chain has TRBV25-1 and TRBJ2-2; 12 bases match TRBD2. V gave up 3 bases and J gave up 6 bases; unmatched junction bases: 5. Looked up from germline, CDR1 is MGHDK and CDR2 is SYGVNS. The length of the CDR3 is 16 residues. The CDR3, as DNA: TGTGCCAGCAGTGATGCTAGACTAGCGGGGGCCGGGGAGCTGTTTTTT. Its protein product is CASSDARLAGAGELFF. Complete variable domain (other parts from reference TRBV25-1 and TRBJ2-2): EADIYQTPRYLVIGTGKKITLECSQTMGHDKMYWYQQDPGMELHLIHYSYGVNSTEKGDLSSESTVSRIRTEHFPLTLESARPSHTSQYLCASSDARLAGAGELFFGEGSRLTVL.

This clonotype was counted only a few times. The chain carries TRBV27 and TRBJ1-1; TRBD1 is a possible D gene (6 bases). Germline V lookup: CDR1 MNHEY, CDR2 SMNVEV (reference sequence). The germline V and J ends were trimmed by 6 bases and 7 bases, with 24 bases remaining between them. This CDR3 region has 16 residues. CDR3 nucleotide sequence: TGTGCCAGCAGCCTACCGGACAGCCAGAGGTGGGATGAAGCTTTCTTT. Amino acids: CASSLPDSQRWDEAFF.

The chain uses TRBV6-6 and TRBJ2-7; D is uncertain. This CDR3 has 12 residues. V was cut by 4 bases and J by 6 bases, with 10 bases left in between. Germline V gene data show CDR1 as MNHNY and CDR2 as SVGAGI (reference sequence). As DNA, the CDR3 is TGTGCCAGCAGTTTCCCTCGTGCCGAGCAGTACTTC. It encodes CASSFPRAEQYF.

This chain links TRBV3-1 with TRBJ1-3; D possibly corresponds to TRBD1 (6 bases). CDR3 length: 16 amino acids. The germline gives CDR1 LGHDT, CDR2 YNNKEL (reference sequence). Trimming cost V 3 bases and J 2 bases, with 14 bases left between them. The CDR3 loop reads CASSQPGRGPGNTIYF. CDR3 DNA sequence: TGTGCCAGCAGCCAGCCTGGCAGGGGCCCTGGAAACACCATATATTTT.

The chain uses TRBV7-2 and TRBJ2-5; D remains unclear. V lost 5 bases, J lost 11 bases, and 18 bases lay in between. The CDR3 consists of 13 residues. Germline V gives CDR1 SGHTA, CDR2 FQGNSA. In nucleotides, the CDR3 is TGTGCCAGCAGCGTACCTCCGCTGGAAGAGCAGTACTTC. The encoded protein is CASSVPPLEEQYF.

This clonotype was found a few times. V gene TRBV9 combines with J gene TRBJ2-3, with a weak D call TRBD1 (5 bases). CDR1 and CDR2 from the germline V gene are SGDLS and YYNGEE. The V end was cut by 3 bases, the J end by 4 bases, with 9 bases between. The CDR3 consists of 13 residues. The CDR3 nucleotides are TGTGCCAGCAGCGGCCGACAGTCAGATACGCAGTATTTT. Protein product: CASSGRQSDTQYF.

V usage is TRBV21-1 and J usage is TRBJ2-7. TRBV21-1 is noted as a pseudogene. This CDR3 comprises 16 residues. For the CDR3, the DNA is TGTGCCAGCAGCAACTCAGTAAGCCAGGCGTCCTACGAGCAGTACTTC. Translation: CASSNSVSQASYEQYF.

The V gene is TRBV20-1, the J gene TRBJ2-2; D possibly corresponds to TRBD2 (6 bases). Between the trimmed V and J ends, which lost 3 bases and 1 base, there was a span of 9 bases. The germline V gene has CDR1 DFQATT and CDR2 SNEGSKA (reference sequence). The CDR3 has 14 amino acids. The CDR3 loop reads CSARPAGNTGELFF. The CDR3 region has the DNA TGCAGTGCTAGGCCAGCGGGGAACACCGGGGAGCTGTTTTTT.

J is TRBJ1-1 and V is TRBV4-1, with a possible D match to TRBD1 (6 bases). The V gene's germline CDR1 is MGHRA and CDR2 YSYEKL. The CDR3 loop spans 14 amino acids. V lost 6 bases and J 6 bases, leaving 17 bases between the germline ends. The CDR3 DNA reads TGCGCCAGCAGTTCTAGTGGGGGCGTATCTGAAGCTTTCTTT. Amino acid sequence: CASSSSGGVSEAFF.

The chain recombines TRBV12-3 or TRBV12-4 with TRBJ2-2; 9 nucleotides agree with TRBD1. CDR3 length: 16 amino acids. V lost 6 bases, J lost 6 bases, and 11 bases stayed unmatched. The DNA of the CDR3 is TGTGCCAGCAGCTTTGGGGACAGGGTCAAGGCCGGGGAGCTGTTTTTT. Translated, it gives CASSFGDRVKAGELFF.

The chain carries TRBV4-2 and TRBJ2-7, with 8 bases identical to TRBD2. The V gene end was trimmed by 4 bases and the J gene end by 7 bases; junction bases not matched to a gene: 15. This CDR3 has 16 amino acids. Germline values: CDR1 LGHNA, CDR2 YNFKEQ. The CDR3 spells CASSRTDAGGAREQYF. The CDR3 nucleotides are TGTGCCAGCAGCCGGACCGATGCGGGAGGAGCACGGGAGCAGTACTTC.

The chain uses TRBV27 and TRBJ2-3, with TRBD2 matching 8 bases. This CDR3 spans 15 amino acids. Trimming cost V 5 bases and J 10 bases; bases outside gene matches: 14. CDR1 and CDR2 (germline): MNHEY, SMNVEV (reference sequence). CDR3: CASSPRSGGAGAQYF. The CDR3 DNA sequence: TGTGCCAGCAGTCCTCGAAGCGGGGGAGCCGGGGCGCAGTATTTT.

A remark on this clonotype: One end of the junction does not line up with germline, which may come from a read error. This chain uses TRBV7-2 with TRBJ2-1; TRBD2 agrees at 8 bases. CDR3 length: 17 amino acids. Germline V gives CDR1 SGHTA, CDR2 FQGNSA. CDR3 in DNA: TGTGCCCGCAGCTTAGGAGGAAGCGGGGGCCCCTACAATGAGCAGTTCTTC. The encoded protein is CARSLGGSGGPYNEQFF.

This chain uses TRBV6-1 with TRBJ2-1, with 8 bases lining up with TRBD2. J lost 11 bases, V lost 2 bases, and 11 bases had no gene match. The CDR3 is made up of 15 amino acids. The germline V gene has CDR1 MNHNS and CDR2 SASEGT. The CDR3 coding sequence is TGTGCCAGCAGTGAACCCCGGACTAGCTGGGAACAGCAGTTCTTC. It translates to CASSEPRTSWEQQFF.

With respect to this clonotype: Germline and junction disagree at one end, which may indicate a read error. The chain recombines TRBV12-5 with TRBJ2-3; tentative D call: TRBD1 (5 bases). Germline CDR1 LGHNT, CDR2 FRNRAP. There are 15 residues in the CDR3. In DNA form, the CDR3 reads TGCGCTAGTGGTTGTTCAGGGCATAGTACAGATACGCAGTATTTT. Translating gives CASGCSGHSTDTQYF.

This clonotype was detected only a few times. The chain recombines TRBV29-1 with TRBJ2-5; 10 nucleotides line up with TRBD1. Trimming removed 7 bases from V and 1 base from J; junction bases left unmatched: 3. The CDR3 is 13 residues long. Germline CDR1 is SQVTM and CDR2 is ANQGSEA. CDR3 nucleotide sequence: TGCAGCGGGACAGGGGGTGGCCAAGAGACCCAGTACTTC. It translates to CSGTGGGQETQYF.